This T cell receptor beta chain was observed in a study of T cell responses to AZD1222 COVID-19 vaccine. CDR1 is SGHRS and CDR2 is YFSETQ in the germline V gene. The CDR3 loop spans 16 amino acids. The ends were cut back, 0 bases at V and 4 bases at J, with 14 bases in the middle. The data were produced by immunoSEQ multiplex PCR, yet TCRdb's version contains in-frame clones alone and is incomplete. The repertoire holds about 160,000 clones, about 92% seen once, with 3.3% in the top ten. Material: peripheral blood, obtained 28 days after the second AZD1222 dose. The V gene is TRBV5-1, the J gene TRBJ1-3, with D unclear. This TCR was sampled from an adult who received the AZD1222 COVID-19 vaccine. The CDR3 DNA sequence: TGCGCCAGCAGCTTGGTTCCAGGTCTAGGAGGAAACACCATATATTTT. This codes for CASSLVPGLGGNTIYF.